This TCR beta chain was profiled in a study of blood T cell repertoires in COVID-19 (dated by TCRdb to between 2020 and 2021). Study-wide context: Samples from collaborators originated in the United States, Italy and Spain and spanned both the acute and convalescent phases of COVID-19. The prospective study material was composed of cDNA or gDNA derived from T cells, B-cell-depleted T cells, or PBMCs. Deeply sampled blood TCRbeta repertoires from subjects exposed to, actively infected with, or recovered from COVID-19 were included in the dataset. The repertoires were made available in a free public database intended to serve as a resource for research on the immune response to SARS-CoV-2. Samples came from the ongoing ImmuneRACE study (first 160 participants) plus 1,254 subjects from 6 global collaborators. Sample metadata almost always included a de-identified subject ID, COVID-19 status, age in years and sex. Where HLA class I and class II types were available, the types were taken from metadata supplied by the sample provider, not from assay-based typing. Here is what the overall study found, with its caveats: Clinical and demographic metadata were provided uncurated, with the amount varying by source and participant.

TCRbeta CDR3 regions were amplified from genomic DNA using the immunoSEQ Assay, a bias-controlled multiplex PCR. Processing in the source paper ran as follows. The number of nucleated cells in each sample was estimated by amplification of reference gene primers within the assay. Sequence reads were collapsed and filtered to measure the absolute abundance of every unique TCRbeta CDR3 rearrangement. For each sample, productive Simpson clonality was calculated by taking the square root of Simpson's diversity index across productive rearrangements. Sourced from immuneACCESS, this table was stored by TCRdb with only in-frame sequences that have V and J called. A share of the clones is absent; for the studies checked, an unresolved V gene accounts for under half, and the remainder has no known explanation. The DNA was the basis for D and trimming; V, J and clone size are from that table. This sample comprises 150,000 to 200,000 clones, about nine tenths of them detected only once. About 2.3% of the sample goes to the ten largest clones.

The CDR1 and CDR2 encoded by the germline V gene are KGHSH and LQKENI. CDR3 length: 14 amino acids, cysteine to phenylalanine. The retained sequence is limited to the CDR3, 42 bases, with the frame set at the first base. The trim is 4 bases for V and 7 bases for J, with a gap of 13 bases between the germline ends. In the prospective study, participants were roughly 18 to 95 years old, resided in around 25 geographic areas of the United States, and were enrolled through a virtual design. In the prospective study, cohorts were assigned on the basis of participant-reported clinical history obtained from a screening survey and a study questionnaire. Recovered participants in ImmuneRACE Cohort 3 were defined by two consecutive negative NP/OP PCR tests, clearance by a healthcare professional, or resolution of symptoms. In the prospective study, mobile phlebotomists collected whole blood, serum and a nasopharyngeal or oropharyngeal swab from each participant. Over a roughly two-month period, participants in the prospective study had the option of providing additional blood draws and questionnaires. Before DNA extraction, prospective study blood samples were shipped either frozen or at room temperature.

As to this clone: Its recognized antigen is unknown. Base qualities were left out, and no much larger clone turns up one base away.

The source is a woman in her 30s who had recovered from COVID-19. Sequenced: PBMCs or T cells enriched from blood (not recorded which). Rearrangement joined TRBV18 to TRBJ1-4; possibly the D gene is TRBD1, per 5 matching bases. The DNA sequence is as follows: TGTGCCAGCTCACAAGAGTTCGGGGGTGAAAAACTGTTTTTT. Translated, it gives CASSQEFGGEKLFF. With all but the CDR3 taken from the reference TRBV18 and TRBJ1-4 genes, the full variable domain is: NAGVMQNPRHLVRRRGQEARLRCSPMKGHSHVYWYRQLPEEGLKFMVYLQKENIIDESGMPKERFSAEFPKEGPSILRIQQVVRGDSAAYFCASSQEFGGEKLFFGSGTQLSVL.